These 15 T cell receptor beta chains were all obtained from the same sample, sequenced in a study of T cell repertoires in cytomegalovirus infection. TCRdb re-analysed the reads in MiXCR, keeping a single row per CDR3 protein. The data show around 47,000 distinct CDR3 sequences, roughly a fifth seen once. Antigens of these TCRs are unknown. The sample was CD8+ T cells from cultured PBMCs, taken from culture after CMV antigen stimulation. The receptors originated from a human donor in good health (CMV status not recorded). Some clones in this sample may be carry-over from other donors' samples.

This clonotype occurred a few times. The J gene is TRBJ2-7, the V gene TRBV3-1; possible D gene TRBD2, 6 bases. This CDR3 region has 14 residues. The germline CDR1 and CDR2 sequences are LGHDT and YNNKEL (reference sequence). Between the trimmed V and J ends, which lost 4 bases and 5 bases, there was a span of 15 bases. In nucleotides, the CDR3 is TGTGCCAGCAGCCCCCGGAGGGTTGAGAACGAGCAGTACTTC. Its protein product is CASSPRRVENEQYF.

This clonotype was seen more than once but under ten times. The chain recombines TRBV7-2 with TRBJ1-4; TRBD1 matches at 9 bases. The CDR3 length is 15 residues. J lost 6 bases, V lost 2 bases, and 4 bases had no gene match. Germline assignment: CDR1 SGHTA and CDR2 FQGNSA. In nucleotides, the CDR3 is TGTGCCAGCAGCTTAATGGACAGGGGTTATGAAAAACTGTTTTTT. Translating gives CASSLMDRGYEKLFF.

This clonotype was counted between two and nine times. This chain connects TRBV5-4 to TRBJ2-1, with TRBD1 matching over 9 bases. The CDR3 covers 16 residues. The germline CDR1 and CDR2 sequences are SGHNT and YYREEE (reference sequence). V shed 5 bases, J shed 3 bases, and the junction held 9 bases outside the gene matches. The DNA of the CDR3 is TGTGCCAGCAGGTCCTCGACAGGGGGGATCTACAATGAGCAGTTCTTC. This encodes CASRSSTGGIYNEQFF.

In this sample, this clonotype turned up a few times. The CDR3 loop is CASSSTPDRSLGGYTF. The CDR3 bases are TGTGCCAGCAGCTCCACCCCCGACAGAAGCCTGGGGGGCTACACCTTC. V usage is TRBV6-6 and J usage is TRBJ1-2, with D possibly matching TRBD1 (5 bases). Germline assignment: CDR1 MNHNY and CDR2 SVGAGI (reference sequence). Trimming cost V 6 bases and J 8 bases, with 25 bases left between them. This CDR3 is built from 16 residues.

J is TRBJ2-3 and V is TRBV7-9, with 9 bases that match TRBD2. The ends lost 1 base at V and 3 bases at J; junction bases unmatched: 8. The CDR3 consists of 17 residues. Germline lookup yields CDR1 SEHNR and CDR2 FQNEAQ (reference sequence). CDR3 in amino acids: CASSLEGLAGITDTQYF. The CDR3 DNA follows: TGTGCCAGCAGCTTAGAAGGTCTAGCGGGGATTACAGATACGCAGTATTTT.

This clonotype was counted between two and nine times. This chain links TRBV7-6 with TRBJ2-5; D is perhaps TRBD1 (7 bases). The CDR3 runs to 10 residues. CDR1 SGHVS and CDR2 FNYEAQ come from the germline V gene. DNA of the CDR3: TGTGTGGCAGGGGGGGAGACCCAGTACTTC. Its translation: CVAGGETQYF.

This clonotype was detected a few times. The CDR3 sequence: CASSLDWTVANYGYTF. In nucleotides, the CDR3 is TGTGCCAGCAGCTTAGATTGGACAGTGGCTAACTATGGCTACACCTTC. The chain has TRBV7-9 and TRBJ1-2; tentative D call: TRBD1 (6 bases). This CDR3 is 16 amino acids long. V lost 1 base and J lost 0, with 12 bases in between. In germline, CDR1 is SEHNR, CDR2 FQNEAQ (reference sequence).

This chain joins TRBV12-3 or TRBV12-4 and TRBJ2-1; D remains unclear. Trimming shortened V by 6 bases and J by 6 bases, and 15 bases separated the two germline ends. The CDR3 covers 14 residues. The CDR3 DNA reads TGTGCCAGCAGCTCCTCTACGGGCGGCAATGAGCAGTTCTTC. This sequence encodes CASSSSTGGNEQFF.

This clonotype was seen only a few times. The chain has TRBV27 and TRBJ1-4; no definite D call. Trimming left V 1 base short and J 0 bases short, with 9 bases between. CDR1 and CDR2 from the germline V gene are MNHEY and SMNVEV (reference sequence). There are 16 residues in the CDR3. CDR3 amino acids: CASSLWPVPTNEKLFF. As DNA, the CDR3 is TGTGCCAGCAGTTTATGGCCAGTCCCAACTAATGAAAAACTGTTTTTT.

This clonotype was observed at least ten times. The chain carries TRBV7-8 and TRBJ1-1, with 7 bases that match TRBD1. Unmatched junction bases numbered 7, after V lost 2 bases and J lost 1 base. The germline V gene encodes CDR1 SGHVS and CDR2 FQNEAQ. The CDR3 sequence is 16 residues long. CDR3 coding DNA: TGTGCCAGCAGCTTACCCAGGACAGGCTGGAACACTGAAGCTTTCTTT. It codes for CASSLPRTGWNTEAFF.

The chain uses TRBV12-3 or TRBV12-4 and TRBJ2-2; D is unclear. V was trimmed by 5 bases and J by 1 base, leaving 8 bases between them. This CDR3 contains 14 residues. The CDR3 loop reads CASSRPLNTGELFF. The CDR3 coding sequence is TGTGCCAGCAGTCGTCCTCTGAACACCGGGGAGCTGTTTTTT.

This clonotype was detected a few times. This rearrangement joins TRBV29-1 to TRBJ1-2; 9 bases line up with TRBD1. The CDR3 covers 14 residues. Germline V gives CDR1 SQVTM, CDR2 ANQGSEA. Trimming took 4 bases from V and 6 from J; bases not matched to a gene: 9. CDR3 bases: TGCAGCGTTGCGCCCGGACAGGGGTATGATGGCTACACCTTC. Protein: CSVAPGQGYDGYTF.

The V and J genes are TRBV27 and TRBJ2-5; D may correspond to TRBD1 or TRBD2 (5 bases each). The germline gives CDR1 MNHEY, CDR2 SMNVEV (reference sequence). V shed 5 bases and J shed 5 bases, with 18 bases lying between them. This CDR3 contains 15 residues. Here the CDR3 DNA reads TGTGCCAGCAGTCGCGGATGGGGCGGGTTGGAGACCCAGTACTTC. This gives the protein CASSRGWGGLETQYF.

The CDR3 region has the DNA TGTGCCAGCAGCTTAGAACAGGGACCCTACGAGCAGTACTTC. It specifies CASSLEQGPYEQYF. The chain recombines TRBV7-6 with TRBJ2-7; a possible D gene is TRBD1 (6 bases). The CDR3 covers 14 residues. Germline loops: CDR1 SGHVS, CDR2 FNYEAQ. V was pared by 1 base and J by 2 bases, with 9 bases between.

In this sample, this clonotype turned up a few times. V and J are TRBV9 and TRBJ2-5, with D possibly being TRBD2 (5 bases). Germline CDR1 and CDR2: SGDLS and YYNGEE. The CDR3 extends over 13 amino acids. The V end was cut by 5 bases, the J end by 7 bases, with 15 bases between. CDR3: CASRPDGVATQYF. The DNA for the CDR3 is TGTGCCAGCAGACCCGACGGGGTAGCGACCCAGTACTTC.